These 30 T cell receptor beta chains share one sample of origin, sequenced in a study of beta chain features in type 1 diabetes. Investigators reverse transcribed all isolated RNA, so they sequenced expressed TCRB transcripts. Produced via immunoSEQ multiplex PCR; TCRdb's table is partial and in-frame only. The repertoire holds 300,000 to 400,000 clones, with over 9.5% as singletons. Sequencing was done on a sample of naive CD4+ T cells from blood. The receptors come from a man aged 18 to 30 in good health.

V is TRBV5-1 and J is TRBJ1-1; D gene uncertain. The V gene lost 2 bases and the J gene lost 1 base, with 12 bases spanning the gap. CDR1 is SGHRS, CDR2 YFSETQ, per germline. The CDR3 consists of 15 residues. The chain's CDR3 is CASSFGGTSNTEAFF. The CDR3 DNA sequence: TGCGCCAGCAGCTTTGGAGGCACATCGAACACTGAAGCTTTCTTT.

This clone was detected a few times. The chain couples TRBV10-3 to TRBJ1-2, with D possibly matching TRBD1 (5 bases). CDR3 length: 15 residues. CDR1 and CDR2 (germline): ENHRY, SYGVKD. The V end lost 3 bases, the J end lost 2 bases, and 13 bases lay between the germline ends. CDR3 residues: CAISDQGGGNYGYTF. The CDR3 DNA is TGTGCCATCAGTGACCAGGGCGGTGGGAACTATGGCTACACCTTC.

This clone was detected only a few times. The V gene is TRBV7-2, the J gene TRBJ2-3; 9 nucleotides match TRBD2. Germline lookup yields CDR1 SGHTA and CDR2 FQGNSA. The CDR3 has 15 amino acids. The V and J ends lost 5 bases and 5 bases, in that order; junction bases with no gene match: 8. This CDR3 reads CASSKTREGGDTQYF. The CDR3 region has the DNA TGTGCCAGCAGCAAAACGCGGGAGGGTGGAGATACGCAGTATTTT. Full variable domain (rest looked up from reference TRBV7-2 and TRBJ2-3): GAGVSQSPSNKVTEKGKDVELRCDPISGHTALYWYRQSLGQGLEFLIYFQGNSAPDKSGLPSDRFSAERTGGSVSTLTIQRTQQEDSAVYLCASSKTREGGDTQYFGPGTRLTVL.

This chain uses TRBV28 with TRBJ2-5; tentative D call: TRBD1 (6 bases). CDR1 and CDR2 (germline): MDHEN, SYDVKM. Trimming removed 6 bases from V and 2 bases from J, with 10 bases in between. The CDR3 consists of 13 residues. CDR3 DNA: TGTGCCAGCAGCATAGGGGGTCAAGAGACCCAGTACTTC. Protein sequence: CASSIGGQETQYF.

This clone was seen more than once but under ten times. The chain employs TRBV7-2 and TRBJ1-2; no firm D call. Germline lookup yields CDR1 SGHTA and CDR2 FQGNSA. This CDR3 has 11 residues. Trimming took off 1 base at V and 6 bases at J, with 3 bases between the two ends. CDR3 nucleotides: TGTGCCAGCAGCTTAGTCGATGGCTACACCTTC. It encodes CASSLVDGYTF.

The V call is TRBV4-3, the J call TRBJ1-5; D might be TRBD1 (5 bases). V was clipped by 0 bases and J by 4 bases, with 10 bases between them. Per germline, CDR1 LGHNA and CDR2 YSLEER. The CDR3 runs 15 residues. The CDR3 DNA is TGCGCCAGCAGCCAAGATCTGGGGGGGAATCAGCCCCAGCATTTT. Amino acids: CASSQDLGGNQPQHF.

The rearrangement joins TRBV28 to TRBJ1-2, with 7 bases lining up with TRBD1. This CDR3 region has 17 residues. The germline V gene has CDR1 MDHEN and CDR2 SYDVKM. V lost 4 bases to trimming and J lost 4 bases; unmatched junction nucleotides: 15. CDR3 nucleotide sequence: TGTGCCAGCAGTTCTACATCAGGGGGATCAGGTAGCTATGGCTACACCTTC. Its protein is CASSSTSGGSGSYGYTF.

The rearrangement uses TRBV10-3 and TRBJ2-1; 9 nucleotides line up with TRBD1. Germline CDR1 and CDR2: ENHRY and SYGVKD. The CDR3 loop spans 17 amino acids. V was pared by 2 bases and J by 4 bases, with 9 bases of the junction left unmatched. In nucleotides, the CDR3 is TGTGCCATCAGTGAGCCGAACACCGGGACAGGGTACAATGAGCAGTTCTTC. It specifies CAISEPNTGTGYNEQFF.

The V and J genes are TRBV18 and TRBJ1-1; D not certain. Germline values: CDR1 KGHSH, CDR2 LQKENI. This CDR3 region has 15 residues. V gave up 3 bases and J gave up 1 base, with 12 bases separating them. CDR3 residues: CASSPQRQANTEAFF. DNA of the CDR3: TGTGCCAGCTCACCCCAAAGGCAGGCGAACACTGAAGCTTTCTTT.

This sequence joins TRBV5-1 and TRBJ2-7; weak D call: TRBD1 (6 bases). The germline gives CDR1 SGHRS, CDR2 YFSETQ. Trimming took 4 bases from V and 1 from J, leaving 12 bases between them. This CDR3 spans 14 amino acids. CDR3 protein: CASSADSLSYEQYF. As DNA, the CDR3 is TGCGCCAGCAGCGCGGACAGCCTTTCCTACGAGCAGTACTTC.

The V gene is TRBV4-3, the J gene TRBJ2-3; 7 nucleotides line up with TRBD2. The V segment lost 0 bases and the J segment 2 bases; nucleotides outside the gene matches: 14. CDR3 length: 19 residues. The germline V gene has CDR1 LGHNA and CDR2 YSLEER. CDR3 sequence (DNA): TGCGCCAGCAGCCAAGACCCTACCGGGAGCGGGGACCTCACAGATACGCAGTATTTT. Protein sequence: CASSQDPTGSGDLTDTQYF.

This chain uses TRBV29-1 with TRBJ1-4, with a tentative D call TRBD1 (6 bases). The germline CDR1 and CDR2 sequences are SQVTM and ANQGSEA. The length of the CDR3 is 14 residues. V was shortened by 1 base and J by 8 bases, with 14 bases between the two germline ends. The CDR3 DNA follows: TGCAGCGTTGAAGGTACAGGGCGGAACGAAAAACTGTTTTTT. It yields the protein CSVEGTGRNEKLFF.

This clone appeared a few times. Here the CDR3 reads CASSPGQGFYNEQFF. DNA of the CDR3: TGTGCCAGCAGTCCGGGACAGGGATTCTACAATGAGCAGTTCTTC. V is TRBV6-5 and J is TRBJ2-1, with 9 bases lining up with TRBD1. The CDR3 is made up of 15 amino acids. V trimming: 5 bases; J trimming: 3 bases; junction bases outside the gene matches: 5. The germline gives CDR1 MNHEY, CDR2 SVGAGI.

The rearrangement uses TRBV4-2 and TRBJ1-5; unclear D gene. This CDR3 is built from 13 residues. CDR1 and CDR2 (germline): LGHNA, YNFKEQ. V shed 4 bases and J shed 1 base, with 5 bases lying between them. The CDR3 nucleotides read TGTGCCAGCAGCCTGGGCAGCAATCAGCCCCAGCATTTT. Its translation is CASSLGSNQPQHF.

This clone was detected only a few times. J is TRBJ2-7 and V is TRBV19; unclear D gene. CDR3 size: 12 residues. CDR1 and CDR2 from the germline V gene are LNHDA and SQIVND (reference sequence). V lost 7 bases and J lost 3, with 10 bases in between. As DNA, the CDR3 is TGTGCCAGTAACAGTCCCGACTACGAGCAGTACTTC. This gives the protein CASNSPDYEQYF. The full variable domain, rest sourced from reference TRBV19 and TRBJ2-7, is DGGITQSPKYLFRKEGQNVTLSCEQNLNHDAMYWYRQDPGQGLRLIYYSQIVNDFQKGDIAEGYSVSREKKESFPLTVTSAQKNPTAFYLCASNSPDYEQYFGPGTRLTVT.

This clone was detected only a few times. The chain combines TRBV7-9 with TRBJ1-1; D ambiguous. V lost 5 bases and J lost 1, with 5 bases in between. Looked up from germline, CDR1 is SEHNR and CDR2 is FQNEAQ (reference sequence). This CDR3 spans 12 amino acids. The CDR3 region has the DNA TGTGCCAGCAGCAAACAGAACACTGAAGCTTTCTTT. Amino acids: CASSKQNTEAFF.

This clone has a handful of counts. The V and J genes are TRBV7-2 and TRBJ1-5; D ambiguous. This CDR3 is 12 amino acids long. V lost 4 bases, J lost 4 bases, and 5 bases lay in between. Germline V gene data show CDR1 as SGHTA and CDR2 as FQGNSA. The CDR3 sequence is CASSYTNQPQHF. The CDR3 DNA is TGTGCCAGCAGCTACACAAATCAGCCCCAGCATTTT.

This clone was seen a handful of times. The chain couples TRBV5-4 to TRBJ1-1, with D unresolved. V was shortened by 4 bases and J by 5 bases, with 15 bases between the two germline ends. CDR1 is SGHNT and CDR2 is YYREEE in the germline V gene (reference sequence). The length of the CDR3 is 14 residues. The chain's CDR3 is CASSLRTARTEAFF. The CDR3 bases are TGTGCCAGCAGCCTTCGGACTGCTAGAACTGAAGCTTTCTTT.

This clone was detected only a few times. The CDR3 nucleotides read TGTGCCAGCAGCTTAGTTTTTGGGAGGGATGTCGGGGAGCTGTTTTTT. Amino acid sequence: CASSLVFGRDVGELFF. The chain joins TRBV7-2 to TRBJ2-2; 7 bases map to TRBD2. Germline V gives CDR1 SGHTA, CDR2 FQGNSA. This CDR3 region has 16 residues. Trimming took 1 base from V and 7 from J; bases not matched to a gene: 9. Variable domain in full (rest from reference TRBV7-2 and TRBJ2-2): GAGVSQSPSNKVTEKGKDVELRCDPISGHTALYWYRQSLGQGLEFLIYFQGNSAPDKSGLPSDRFSAERTGGSVSTLTIQRTQQEDSAVYLCASSLVFGRDVGELFFGEGSRLTVL.

The V call is TRBV5-1, the J call TRBJ2-7; D is perhaps TRBD2 (6 bases). The CDR3 runs 14 residues. Germline V gene data show CDR1 as SGHRS and CDR2 as YFSETQ. V lost 0 bases and J 7 bases, leaving 14 bases between the germline ends. The CDR3 DNA reads TGCGCCAGCAGCTTGGAGGTCACTGCGGGGGAGCAGTACTTC. This sequence encodes CASSLEVTAGEQYF. The entire variable domain, with the rest obtained from reference TRBV5-1 and TRBJ2-7, is as follows: KAGVTQTPRYLIKTRGQQVTLSCSPISGHRSVSWYQQTPGQGLQFLFEYFSETQRNKGNFPGRFSGRQFSNSRSEMNVSTLELGDSALYLCASSLEVTAGEQYFGPGTRLTVT.

V is TRBV9 and J is TRBJ2-7; 9 bases are shared with TRBD1. The CDR3 is made up of 13 amino acids. Germline V gene sequence: CDR1 SGDLS, CDR2 YYNGEE. With 0 bases clipped from V and 6 bases from J, the junction kept 1 base outside the gene matches. DNA of the CDR3: TGTGCCAGCAGCGTAGAGGACAGGGGCGAGCAGTACTTC. Translation gives CASSVEDRGEQYF.

J is TRBJ2-7 and V is TRBV5-1, with TRBD1 matching 11 bases. The CDR3 is made up of 14 amino acids. Losses at the gene ends were 3 bases for V and 3 bases for J; bases not matched to a gene: 2. Germline V gene lookup returns CDR1 SGHRS and CDR2 YFSETQ. DNA of the CDR3: TGCGCCAGCAGCTCGGGGACAGGGGGCTACGAGCAGTACTTC. This translates into CASSSGTGGYEQYF.

This clone has a handful of counts. This sequence joins TRBV7-9 and TRBJ2-5; tentatively, D is TRBD1 (7 bases). In germline, CDR1 is SEHNR, CDR2 FQNEAQ (reference sequence). CDR3 length: 14 amino acids. Trimming took 5 bases from V and 7 from J, leaving 17 bases between them. In DNA form, the CDR3 reads TGTGCCAGCAGCCTACAGGGTCAGGGGGGGACCCAGTACTTC. This sequence encodes CASSLQGQGGTQYF.

The table lists this clone with a few counts. The chain uses TRBV11-3 and TRBJ1-1, with TRBD1 as a possible D gene (5 bases). This CDR3 has 13 amino acids. Trimming stripped 5 bases from V and 3 bases from J, with 10 bases between. Germline V gene lookup returns CDR1 SGHNT and CDR2 YENEEA. CDR3 residues: CASSLDSYTEAFF. CDR3 nucleotides: TGTGCCAGCAGCCTTGACAGTTACACTGAAGCTTTCTTT.

This clone turned up a few times. The chain uses TRBV28 and TRBJ2-1; the D gene is possibly TRBD2 (6 bases). Per germline, CDR1 MDHEN and CDR2 SYDVKM. CDR3 size: 17 residues. Deletions cut 6 bases from V and 4 bases from J, with 22 bases between. The CDR3 DNA reads as TGTGCCAGCAGGTTGGGTTTCGAGCGGAGGGGTTACAATGAGCAGTTCTTC. It yields the protein CASRLGFERRGYNEQFF. Complete variable domain (other parts from reference TRBV28 and TRBJ2-1): DVKVTQSSRYLVKRTGEKVFLECVQDMDHENMFWYRQDPGLGLRLIYFSYDVKMKEKGDIPEGYSVSREKKERFSLILESASTNQTSMYLCASRLGFERRGYNEQFFGPGTRLTVL.

The chain recombines TRBV5-4 with TRBJ2-4; 8 bases map to TRBD1. V lost 2 bases and J lost 7; bases outside the gene matches: 8. The germline V gene has CDR1 SGHNT and CDR2 YYREEE (reference sequence). The CDR3 sequence is 15 residues long. The CDR3 DNA reads as TGTGCCAGCAGCTTCCGACAGGGGTCGGGTAACATTCAGTACTTC. Its protein product is CASSFRQGSGNIQYF.

The V gene is TRBV27, the J gene TRBJ1-2; 8 nucleotides match TRBD1. The CDR3 covers 16 residues. Trimming at V came to 7 bases and at J to 0 bases, leaving 10 bases not matched to a gene. Germline V lookup: CDR1 MNHEY, CDR2 SMNVEV (reference sequence). In DNA form, the CDR3 reads TGTGCCAGCACCCCTTTGGTGACAGGGGCTAACTATGGCTACACCTTC. Translation gives CASTPLVTGANYGYTF.

This clone came up a few times. J is TRBJ1-5 and V is TRBV9; the D is unclear. The ends were cut back, 3 bases at V and 2 bases at J, with 12 bases in the middle. The CDR3 is 15 amino acids. CDR1 SGDLS and CDR2 YYNGEE come from the germline V gene. The CDR3 reads CASSAAGERNQPQHF. Here the CDR3 DNA reads TGTGCCAGCAGCGCCGCAGGTGAGCGCAATCAGCCCCAGCATTTT.

This clone has a handful of counts. The chain couples TRBV7-8 to TRBJ2-7; no firm D call. V shed 5 bases and J shed 2 bases, with 4 bases lying between them. CDR3 length equals 11 residues. Per the germline V gene, CDR1 is SGHVS and CDR2 is FQNEAQ. Here the CDR3 DNA reads TGTGCCAGCAGCGTTACCTACGAGCAGTACTTC. Translation gives CASSVTYEQYF.

This clone was seen only a few times. The V gene is TRBV13, the J gene TRBJ1-4, with 7 bases that match TRBD1. Unmatched junction bases numbered 6, after V lost 5 bases and J lost 3 bases. CDR3 size: 15 residues. Germline loops: CDR1 PRHDT, CDR2 FYEKMQ (reference sequence). In nucleotides, the CDR3 is TGTGCCAGCAGCCCGCCAGGACAGGCTAATGAAAAACTGTTTTTT. This encodes CASSPPGQANEKLFF.